Following are 2 T cell receptor beta chains from one sample sequenced in a study of T cell repertoires in cytomegalovirus infection. MiXCR, applied by TCRdb to the reads, yields one record per CDR3 protein. The table has roughly 990,000 distinct CDR3 sequences, more than 25% seen once. Their cognate antigens are unknown. Sequencing used cultured CD8+ T cells from PBMCs, obtained from culture after CMV antigen stimulation. Source of these receptors: a human donor in good health (CMV status not recorded). Some clones in this sample may be carry-over from other donors' samples.

This clonotype was counted many times. The gene calls are TRBV7-8 and TRBJ2-1, with D possibly called TRBD1 or TRBD2 (5 bases each). The germline gives CDR1 SGHVS, CDR2 FQNEAQ. The CDR3 is 16 amino acids. The V end lost 1 base, the J end lost 6 bases, and 16 bases lay between the germline ends. The chain's CDR3 is CASSLGTGRSGNEQFF. DNA of the CDR3: TGTGCCAGCAGCTTAGGTACGGGGCGTTCAGGCAATGAGCAGTTCTTC.

To note about this clonotype: The junction shows a germline mismatch at one end, possibly a read error. The chain has TRBV6-5 and TRBJ1-5; no clear D gene. The germline V gene has CDR1 MNHEY and CDR2 SVGAGI. This CDR3 contains 14 residues. DNA for the CDR3: TGTGCCAGCAGTTACTCGGGTCACAATCATCCCCAGCATTTT. It codes for CASSYSGHNHPQHF.